The 27 T cell receptor beta chains below all came from one sample that was sequenced in a study of blood T cell repertoires in COVID-19. Using immunoSEQ multiplex PCR, the repertoire was profiled, and TCRdb retains in-frame clones only, with some absent. The sample has roughly 190,000 clones; roughly 86% are singletons. The material sequenced was peripheral blood. These receptors originate from a woman in her sixties or seventies with active or convalescent COVID-19.

This clone was seen a single time. The J gene is TRBJ2-2, the V gene TRBV7-8; no firm D call. The length of the CDR3 is 16 residues. Germline lookup yields CDR1 SGHVS and CDR2 FQNEAQ. The V and J ends lost 5 bases and 0 bases respectively, with 13 bases between them. The CDR3 DNA follows: TGTGCCAGCAGCCCTGGGCGACGGCCGAACACCGGGGAGCTGTTTTTT. It translates to CASSPGRRPNTGELFF. Looking up the rest from reference TRBV7-8 and TRBJ2-2 gives the full variable domain: GAGVSQSPRYKVAKRGQDVALRCDPISGHVSLFWYQQALGQGPEFLTYFQNEAQLDKSGLPSDRFFAERPEGSVSTLKIQRTQQEDSAVYLCASSPGRRPNTGELFFGEGSRLTVL.

This rearrangement joins TRBV19 to TRBJ1-5; 7 positions match TRBD1. The CDR3 is 15 amino acids. With V trimmed by 7 bases and J by 5 bases, 11 bases remained unmatched. Germline loops: CDR1 LNHDA, CDR2 SQIVND (reference sequence). The CDR3 region is CASTPLGQADQPQHF. The DNA for the CDR3 is TGTGCCAGTACCCCCCTTGGACAGGCGGATCAGCCCCAGCATTTT. Combining the CDR3 with reference TRBV19 and TRBJ1-5 gives the whole variable domain DGGITQSPKYLFRKEGQNVTLSCEQNLNHDAMYWYRQDPGQGLRLIYYSQIVNDFQKGDIAEGYSVSREKKESFPLTVTSAQKNPTAFYLCASTPLGQADQPQHFGDGTRLSIL.

The rearrangement joins TRBV5-4 to TRBJ1-1, with D unclear. V was clipped by 6 bases and J by 4 bases, with 10 bases between them. This CDR3 is built from 12 residues. Germline V gene sequence: CDR1 SGHNT, CDR2 YYREEE (reference sequence). The CDR3, as DNA: TGTGCCAGCACCCGACGGGGCACTGAAGCTTTCTTT. This translates into CASTRRGTEAFF.

V usage is TRBV7-6 and J usage is TRBJ2-3; D is undetermined. This CDR3 spans 14 amino acids. The ends were cut back, 0 bases at V and 1 base at J, with 5 bases in the middle. The germline CDR1 and CDR2 sequences are SGHVS and FNYEAQ. The CDR3 DNA follows: TGTGCCAGCAGCTTAGCACTGGGCACAGATACGCAGTATTTT. Residues: CASSLALGTDTQYF.

A few counts support this clone. The chain couples TRBV4-1 to TRBJ1-1; D is possibly TRBD1 (5 bases). Germline V CDR1 and CDR2: MGHRA, YSYEKL. V lost 6 bases and J lost 1, with 12 bases in between. This CDR3 spans 14 amino acids. The DNA for the CDR3 is TGCGCCAGCAGGAGAGGGGAGGGGAACACTGAAGCTTTCTTT. Translating gives CASRRGEGNTEAFF.

The chain links TRBV4-2 to TRBJ2-1; 10 bases agree with TRBD2. The CDR3 runs to 18 residues. V lost 0 bases and J lost 6; bases outside the gene matches: 11. In germline, CDR1 is LGHNA, CDR2 YNFKEQ. In nucleotides, the CDR3 is TGTGCCAGCAGCCAAGACCCCCCCTACGCTAGCGGGAGCAATGAGCAGTTCTTC. Protein sequence: CASSQDPPYASGSNEQFF.

This clone showed up just a few times. The DNA of the CDR3 is TGTGCCTGGAGTGCCACACCCTACGAGCAGTACTTC. This sequence encodes CAWSATPYEQYF. The J gene is TRBJ2-7, the V gene TRBV30; the D is unclear. Germline lookup yields CDR1 GTSNPN and CDR2 SVGIG (reference sequence). Trimming took 1 base from V and 2 from J, leaving 6 bases between them. This CDR3 has 12 amino acids.

This clone was picked up a small number of times. V usage is TRBV2 and J usage is TRBJ1-3; no clear D gene. Trimming took 6 bases from V and 0 from J, leaving 3 bases between them. CDR1 is SNHLY and CDR2 is FYNNEI in the germline V gene. CDR3 size: 12 residues. The CDR3 coding sequence is TGTGCCAGCAGGTACTCTGGAAACACCATATATTTT. Protein sequence: CASRYSGNTIYF. The full variable domain, rest sourced from reference TRBV2 and TRBJ1-3, is EPEVTQTPSHQVTQMGQEVILRCVPISNHLYFYWYRQILGQKVEFLVSFYNNEISEKSEIFDDQFSVERPDGSNFTLKIRSTKLEDSAMYFCASRYSGNTIYFGEGSWLTVV.

The V and J genes are TRBV7-9 and TRBJ1-1, with TRBD1 identical over 8 bases. This CDR3 comprises 14 residues. The germline V gene has CDR1 SEHNR and CDR2 FQNEAQ (reference sequence). The V segment lost 5 bases and the J segment 1 base; nucleotides outside the gene matches: 3. In DNA form, the CDR3 reads TGTGCCAGCAGCGAAACAGGGGGGAACACTGAAGCTTTCTTT. It specifies CASSETGGNTEAFF.

This chain uses TRBV2 with TRBJ2-5; TRBD2 matches at 15 bases. The V segment lost 6 bases and the J segment 4 bases; nucleotides outside the gene matches: 15. Germline-derived CDR1 and CDR2 are SNHLY and FYNNEI. The CDR3 runs 19 residues. The CDR3 coding sequence is TGTGCCAGCAGCCCCTGGAGCGGACTAGCGGGAGGGAAGACAGAGACCCAGTACTTC. It yields the protein CASSPWSGLAGGKTETQYF.

The V and J genes are TRBV6-2 or TRBV6-3 and TRBJ1-5; D gene ambiguous. Trimming left V 6 bases short and J 0 bases short, with 6 bases between. Germline-derived CDR1 and CDR2 are MNHEY and SVGEGT. The CDR3 loop spans 13 amino acids. DNA for the CDR3: TGTGCCAGCAGCCCCATTAGCAATCAGCCCCAGCATTTT. This translates into CASSPISNQPQHF.

V usage is TRBV11-3 and J usage is TRBJ2-3, with 7 bases identical to TRBD1. Trimming at V came to 6 bases and at J to 3 bases, leaving 6 bases not matched to a gene. Germline-derived CDR1 and CDR2 are SGHNT and YENEEA. The CDR3 sequence is 14 residues long. The CDR3 loop is CASSKGGGTDTQYF. The DNA for the CDR3 is TGTGCCAGCAGTAAAGGGGGCGGGACAGATACGCAGTATTTT.

The V call is TRBV28, the J call TRBJ1-5; D is undetermined. The CDR3 is 12 amino acids. In germline, CDR1 is MDHEN, CDR2 SYDVKM. Trimming took 6 bases from V and 5 from J, leaving 8 bases between them. CDR3 bases: TGTGCCAGCAGGGCAGTTTATCAGCCCCAGCATTTT. Translation gives CASRAVYQPQHF. The entire variable domain, with the rest obtained from reference TRBV28 and TRBJ1-5, is as follows: DVKVTQSSRYLVKRTGEKVFLECVQDMDHENMFWYRQDPGLGLRLIYFSYDVKMKEKGDIPEGYSVSREKKERFSLILESASTNQTSMYLCASRAVYQPQHFGDGTRLSIL.

This clone has just a few counts. V usage is TRBV28 and J usage is TRBJ1-6, with 7 bases identical to TRBD1. Losses at the gene ends were 6 bases for V and 9 bases for J; bases not matched to a gene: 11. Germline V gene lookup returns CDR1 MDHEN and CDR2 SYDVKM. This CDR3 comprises 15 residues. CDR3 nucleotide sequence: TGTGCCAGCAGCTCGACTTCAGGGGGTAGTTCACCCCTCCACTTT. Translated: CASSSTSGGSSPLHF.

This chain connects TRBV6-5 to TRBJ1-5; TRBD1 is a possible D gene (5 bases). This CDR3 is 14 amino acids long. From germline, CDR1 is MNHEY and CDR2 SVGAGI. V was pared by 10 bases and J by 0 bases, with 13 bases between. The CDR3 loop reads CATQDIISNQPQHF. In nucleotides, the CDR3 is TGTGCCACGCAGGACATTATTAGCAATCAGCCCCAGCATTTT.

The V and J genes are TRBV6-6 and TRBJ1-3, with D uncertain. The CDR3 runs 19 residues. With 5 bases removed from V and 0 bases from J, the gap between germline ends came to 23 bases. The germline gives CDR1 MNHNY, CDR2 SVGAGI (reference sequence). The CDR3 here is CASSRSVGGGGGSGNTIYF. The CDR3 nucleotides read TGTGCCAGCAGTCGATCAGTGGGAGGCGGAGGAGGCTCTGGAAACACCATATATTTT.

This clone was counted once. The rearrangement joins TRBV4-1 to TRBJ1-1; weak D call: TRBD1 (6 bases). The CDR3 consists of 16 residues. Trimming took off 0 bases at V and 0 bases at J, with 11 bases between the two ends. The germline CDR1 and CDR2 sequences are MGHRA and YSYEKL. CDR3 DNA sequence: TGCGCCAGCAGCCAAGAGCGGACAGTCATGAACACTGAAGCTTTCTTT. This gives the protein CASSQERTVMNTEAFF.

V and J are TRBV15 and TRBJ2-7, with a tentative D call TRBD1 (5 bases). Germline V lookup: CDR1 LNHNV, CDR2 YYDKDF (reference sequence). This CDR3 spans 15 amino acids. The germline V and J ends were trimmed by 4 bases and 0 bases, with 13 bases remaining between them. For the CDR3, the DNA is TGTGCCACCAGCACGGTCTCGACAGACTCCTACGAGCAGTACTTC. It specifies CATSTVSTDSYEQYF.

This chain uses TRBV19 with TRBJ2-5, with TRBD1 matching 7 bases. With V trimmed by 5 bases and J by 2 bases, 8 bases remained unmatched. Germline CDR1 reads LNHDA; CDR2 reads SQIVND (reference sequence). The CDR3 extends over 15 amino acids. In DNA, the CDR3 is TGTGCCAGTAGTGCAGGGACAGTCCCTCAAGAGACCCAGTACTTC. Translation gives CASSAGTVPQETQYF. Filled out from reference TRBV19 and TRBJ2-5, the complete variable domain reads DGGITQSPKYLFRKEGQNVTLSCEQNLNHDAMYWYRQDPGQGLRLIYYSQIVNDFQKGDIAEGYSVSREKKESFPLTVTSAQKNPTAFYLCASSAGTVPQETQYFGPGTRLLVL.

V usage is TRBV9 and J usage is TRBJ1-4, with 11 bases matching TRBD1. Per germline, CDR1 SGDLS and CDR2 YYNGEE. The CDR3 sequence is 19 residues long. Germline trimming cut 4 bases from V and 5 bases from J; bases unmatched to any gene: 16. This CDR3 is CASSPGQGARGRLNEKLFF. The CDR3 coding sequence is TGTGCCAGCAGCCCCGGACAGGGGGCGCGAGGGAGGTTAAATGAAAAACTGTTTTTT.

This clone was recorded once. The chain carries TRBV5-1 and TRBJ2-7; weak D call: TRBD1 (6 bases). Germline V CDR1 and CDR2: SGHRS, YFSETQ. This CDR3 has 14 amino acids. Trimming removed 4 bases from V and 7 bases from J, with 18 bases in between. The CDR3 loop reads CASSRDNGIREQYF. CDR3 DNA: TGCGCCAGCAGCCGGGACAACGGGATACGGGAGCAGTACTTC. The full variable domain, completed using reference TRBV5-1 and TRBJ2-7, is KAGVTQTPRYLIKTRGQQVTLSCSPISGHRSVSWYQQTPGQGLQFLFEYFSETQRNKGNFPGRFSGRQFSNSRSEMNVSTLELGDSALYLCASSRDNGIREQYFGPGTRLTVT.

V is TRBV28 and J is TRBJ2-7; 8 nucleotides align to TRBD1. V was clipped by 3 bases and J by 4 bases; unmatched bases: 5. CDR1 is MDHEN and CDR2 is SYDVKM in the germline V gene. The CDR3 is made up of 14 amino acids. This CDR3 is CASSLTGEVYEQYF. The CDR3 coding sequence is TGTGCCAGCAGTTTGACAGGGGAGGTTTACGAGCAGTACTTC.

V and J are TRBV20-1 and TRBJ2-1, with D perhaps matching TRBD2 (5 bases). The CDR3 runs 14 residues. V was cut by 3 bases and J by 9 bases, with 18 bases left in between. Germline assignment: CDR1 DFQATT and CDR2 SNEGSKA (reference sequence). The CDR3 nucleotides are TGCAGTGCTAGTATACCGGGATCCGACGGTGAGCAGTTCTTC. Its translation is CSASIPGSDGEQFF.

The rearrangement joins TRBV18 to TRBJ1-1; TRBD1 agrees at 10 bases. Trimming at V came to 3 bases and at J to 1 base, leaving 17 bases not matched to a gene. Germline V gene sequence: CDR1 KGHSH, CDR2 LQKENI. This CDR3 is 20 amino acids long. The CDR3 here is CASSPPGNAWTGGPNTEAFF. In DNA, the CDR3 is TGTGCCAGCTCACCTCCTGGGAACGCGTGGACAGGGGGACCGAACACTGAAGCTTTCTTT.

Turning to this clone: A junction end diverges from the germline sequence, so it may reflect a read error. V usage is TRBV7-7 and J usage is TRBJ2-7; TRBD2 might be the D (5 bases). The CDR3 covers 15 residues. Germline CDR1 reads SSHAT; CDR2 reads FNYEAQ (reference sequence). In DNA, the CDR3 is TGTGCTAGCAGCTTAGGAAAGGGAGCAACCTACGAGCAGTACTTC. This sequence encodes CASSLGKGATYEQYF.

This chain joins TRBV2 and TRBJ2-7; 9 nucleotides line up with TRBD1. Germline CDR1 reads SNHLY; CDR2 reads FYNNEI. V was clipped by 3 bases and J by 5 bases; unmatched bases: 2. The CDR3 covers 13 residues. The CDR3 loop is CASSEDRGDEQYF. In DNA, the CDR3 is TGTGCCAGCAGTGAGGACAGGGGAGACGAGCAGTACTTC.

J is TRBJ2-4 and V is TRBV12-3 or TRBV12-4; possibly TRBD2 for D (5 bases). CDR3 length: 13 amino acids. V shed 3 bases and J shed 7 bases, with 10 bases lying between them. The CDR3: CASSFGELNIQYF. The DNA of the CDR3 is TGTGCCAGCAGTTTCGGGGAGTTGAACATTCAGTACTTC.